This T cell receptor beta chain originates from a study of OX40 agonist ivuxolimab in advanced cancers. Study-level background: Ivuxolimab is an agonistic anti-OX40 (CD134) antibody, and patients were treated with it. Dose-escalation cases comprised hepatocellular carcinoma, melanoma, renal cell or head and neck cancer. Points from the study as a whole: CD8+ T cells averaged more expanded clones than CD4+. The study observed clonal expansion of CD4+ and CD8+ blood T cells by week 6 at 0.1 to 3.0 mg/kg.

Sequenced by immunoSEQ multiplex PCR; TCRdb stores in-frame clones only, minus some. This repertoire shows around 60,000 clones, roughly 80% found once; its top ten account for approximately 1.9%. The germline V gene encodes CDR1 MDHEN and CDR2 SYDVKM. The ends were cut back, 5 bases at V and 5 bases at J, with 10 bases in the middle. CDR3 length equals 13 residues. Turning to this clone: The antigen is unknown.

The chain links TRBV28 to TRBJ1-3; D not resolved. The TCR was taken from an adult with an advanced solid tumor such as melanoma, head and neck, liver or kidney cancer. This sample comprised CD4+ or CD8+ T cells sorted from blood, obtained in a trial of the OX40 agonist ivuxolimab. DNA of the CDR3: TGTGCCAGCAGTCCCTTTGGCAGAAACACCATATATTTT. Encoded protein: CASSPFGRNTIYF.